This TCR beta chain is from a study of neoadjuvant nivolumab and ipilimumab in lung cancer. Overall study context: The combination arm added day-1 ipilimumab 1 mg/kg to nivolumab 3 mg/kg on days 1, 15, 29.

The germline V and J ends were trimmed by 3 bases and 7 bases, with 12 bases remaining between them. The germline V gene has CDR1 LNHDA and CDR2 SQIVND (reference sequence). The CDR3 runs to 14 residues. Clones were sequenced by immunoSEQ multiplex PCR, and TCRdb holds only the in-frame ones, with some missing. The sample has 25,000 to 35,000 clones, about nine tenths seen once. The rearrangement joins TRBV19 to TRBJ1-4; the D gene is possibly TRBD1 (5 bases). Sequences were derived from peripheral blood, sampled after neoadjuvant nivolumab, alone or with ipilimumab, at or shortly before surgery. The clonotype comes from an adult with non-small cell lung cancer. CDR3 protein: CASSMGGAGEKLFF. The CDR3 coding sequence is TGTGCCAGTAGTATGGGCGGGGCTGGTGAAAAACTGTTTTTT.